Given below is one TCR beta chain in context. Original handling: Using reference gene primer amplification, nucleated cell counts were estimated. This table comes from immunoSEQ multiplex PCR, and its TCRdb copy is limited to in-frame clones, with some not included. The V and J calls and clone size come from that table; D and trimming were worked out from the DNA. The sample shows 60,000 or so clones, approximately 91% of them seen only once. This record belongs to a study of blood T cell repertoires in COVID-19. For the study at large: In each case, the material was cDNA or gDNA derived from T cells, B-cell-depleted T cells, or PBMCs.

CDR3 length equals 17 residues. Germline CDR1 and CDR2: MNHEY and SVGEGT. V shed 2 bases, J shed 1 base, and the junction held 11 bases outside the gene matches. The sample comprised peripheral blood. The gene calls are TRBV6-2 or TRBV6-3 and TRBJ2-7; 7 bases map to TRBD1. The source is a woman between 65 and 79 years old with active COVID-19. The CDR3 DNA sequence: TGTGCCAGCAGTTACACCCACGACAGGGATCTTTCCTACGAGCAGTACTTC. The encoded protein is CASSYTHDRDLSYEQYF.